Below, 13 T cell receptor beta chains from the same sample are listed, as sequenced in a study of CD8 T cells in ankylosing spondylitis (dated by TCRdb to between 2016 and 2019). What the authors observed across the whole study: A TCR beta motif of several highly homologous amino acid variants appeared characteristic of blood from ankylosing spondylitis patients.

Libraries came from 5' RACE. Sequencer: Illumina HiSeq 2500. Clones were called with MiXCR by TCRdb after fastp trimmed the public reads at Q25, and only in-frame beta chains were retained. Identical CDR3 proteins give one entry, which carries the most common genes and DNA. The sample table records under 550,000 distinct CDR3 sequences; about 25% of these occur just once. In total, the top ten clones hold approximately 1% of the sample. Their antigen targets remain unknown. Material for sequencing was blood, either unsorted or a sorted T cell fraction (not recorded which). All receptors come from a male donor with ankylosing spondylitis.

This clonotype was picked up a small number of times. This rearrangement joins TRBV24-1 to TRBJ2-2, with D perhaps matching TRBD1 (5 bases). Germline CDR1 and CDR2: KGHDR and SFDVKD. This CDR3 has 14 amino acids. V was shortened by 4 bases and J by 2 bases, with 7 bases between the two germline ends. The CDR3 nucleotides are TGTGCCACCAGTGAGACAGCTAACACCGGGGAGCTGTTTTTT. Its translation: CATSETANTGELFF.

This clonotype came up a few times. V is TRBV12-3 or TRBV12-4 and J is TRBJ1-1; D is unresolved. V dropped 0 bases and J dropped 0 bases, with 8 bases sitting between them. The CDR3 covers 15 residues. CDR3 sequence (DNA): TGTGCCAGCAGTTTAGCGCTTGCAGTGAACACTGAAGCTTTCTTT. Translating gives CASSLALAVNTEAFF.

The chain carries TRBV7-2 and TRBJ2-3, with a weak D call TRBD1 (5 bases). From germline, CDR1 is SGHTA and CDR2 FQGNSA. The CDR3 totals 15 residues. The germline V and J ends were trimmed by 2 bases and 2 bases, with 11 bases remaining between them. CDR3 residues: CASSLTLRVTDTQYF. CDR3 nucleotides: TGTGCCAGCAGCTTAACTCTCAGGGTCACAGATACGCAGTATTTT.

V and J are TRBV20-1 and TRBJ2-3, with D possibly TRBD1 on 6 matching bases. From germline, CDR1 is DFQATT and CDR2 SNEGSKA (reference sequence). V was cut by 0 bases and J by 2 bases, with 15 bases left in between. The CDR3 sequence is 16 residues long. The CDR3 sequence: CSARDRGTYSTDTQYF. In DNA, the CDR3 is TGCAGTGCTAGAGATAGGGGGACCTACTCCACAGATACGCAGTATTTT.

The rearrangement joins TRBV5-1 to TRBJ2-2; 10 positions agree with TRBD1. V lost 1 base and J lost 5; bases outside the gene matches: 5. Per germline, CDR1 SGHRS and CDR2 YFSETQ. CDR3 length equals 16 residues. The CDR3: CASSLPGTGETGELFF. The CDR3 DNA reads as TGCGCCAGCAGCTTGCCCGGGACAGGGGAAACCGGGGAGCTGTTTTTT.

The chain has TRBV12-3 or TRBV12-4 and TRBJ2-1; tentative D call: TRBD1 (5 bases). V lost 1 base and J lost 6, with 13 bases in between. This CDR3 contains 15 residues. Written as DNA, the CDR3 is TGTGCCAGCAGTTTAGGGACACAGAAAATCAATGAGCAGTTCTTC. Amino acids: CASSLGTQKINEQFF.

This clonotype was detected only a few times. The chain carries TRBV3-1 and TRBJ1-1; D is possibly TRBD1 (5 bases). From germline, CDR1 is LGHDT and CDR2 YNNKEL (reference sequence). The CDR3 is 15 residues long. Trimming removed 1 base from V and 3 bases from J, with 12 bases in between. CDR3 coding DNA: TGTGCCAGCAGCCAAGGTTGGGACCAGGACACTGAAGCTTTCTTT. Translated: CASSQGWDQDTEAFF. Filled out from reference TRBV3-1 and TRBJ1-1, the complete variable domain reads DTAVSQTPKYLVTQMGNDKSIKCEQNLGHDTMYWYKQDSKKFLKIMFSYNNKELIINETVPNRFSPKSPDKAHLNLHINSLELGDSAVYFCASSQGWDQDTEAFFGQGTRLTVV.

J is TRBJ1-2 and V is TRBV20-1; the match to TRBD1 covers 9 bases. Germline CDR1 is DFQATT and CDR2 is SNEGSKA (reference sequence). The CDR3 spans 16 residues. The trim removed 3 bases at V and 3 bases at J, leaving 11 bases unmatched. The DNA of the CDR3 is TGCAGTGCTAGCTTAAGGGGACAGGGTCTTGACTATGGCTACACCTTC. Residues: CSASLRGQGLDYGYTF.

The chain joins TRBV20-1 to TRBJ1-1; TRBD1 is a possible D gene (5 bases). The CDR3 spans 13 residues. Germline V gene sequence: CDR1 DFQATT, CDR2 SNEGSKA (reference sequence). V shed 6 bases and J shed 6 bases, with 17 bases lying between them. The CDR3 bases are TGCAGTGCAGAACTTCGGGGGAGGTCTGAAGCTTTCTTT. Encoded protein: CSAELRGRSEAFF.

This chain links TRBV5-1 with TRBJ1-1; 8 positions match TRBD1. Germline V gives CDR1 SGHRS, CDR2 YFSETQ. The CDR3 contains 13 residues. After removal of 4 bases from V and 10 bases from J, the junction contained 9 bases not matched to a gene. CDR3 DNA sequence: TGCGCCAGCAGCCCAGGACAGGGAATGAGAGCTTTCTTT. This sequence encodes CASSPGQGMRAFF.

This clonotype was observed a few times. The chain is built from TRBV2 and TRBJ2-2; D gene ambiguous. Between the trimmed V and J ends, which lost 5 bases and 3 bases, there was a span of 7 bases. Per the germline V gene, CDR1 is SNHLY and CDR2 is FYNNEI. The CDR3 length is 13 residues. The CDR3 loop is CASSNFDTGELFF. As DNA, the CDR3 is TGTGCCAGCAGTAATTTTGACACCGGGGAGCTGTTTTTT. The full variable domain, its missing parts supplied by reference TRBV2 and TRBJ2-2, is EPEVTQTPSHQVTQMGQEVILRCVPISNHLYFYWYRQILGQKVEFLVSFYNNEISEKSEIFDDQFSVERPDGSNFTLKIRSTKLEDSAMYFCASSNFDTGELFFGEGSRLTVL.

The chain joins TRBV4-1 to TRBJ2-5; 7 bases are shared with TRBD1. V gave up 3 bases and J gave up 2 bases; unmatched junction bases: 6. The CDR3 contains 15 residues. Germline loops: CDR1 MGHRA, CDR2 YSYEKL. The CDR3 DNA sequence: TGCGCCAGCAGCCACCGACAGGGAAATCAAGAGACCCAGTACTTC. Amino acids: CASSHRQGNQETQYF.

The chain couples TRBV29-1 to TRBJ2-1; no firm D call. The CDR3 is made up of 15 amino acids. V gave up 6 bases and J gave up 0 bases, with 15 bases separating them. Germline CDR1 is SQVTM and CDR2 is ANQGSEA. CDR3 bases: TGCAGCGTCTCCCCCAGGACGAGCTCCTACAATGAGCAGTTCTTC. This translates into CSVSPRTSSYNEQFF.